In its sample, the clone carrying this TCR beta chain was seen many times. Its cognate antigen is unknown. This entry is derived from a study of identical twins. Whole-study findings and limits: Twin-shared out-of-frame alpha sequences were enriched for low generation probability. Insertions ran lower in abundant cord blood beta clonotypes, though not in memory repertoires.

Unique molecular identifiers were present on the cDNA, and a universal primer site came from template switching. TCRdb fed the 5' RACE reads into MiXCR, producing one record per CDR3 protein. Among more than 600,000 distinct CDR3 sequences listed, 15% to 20% were seen once. Trimming cost V 3 bases and J 5 bases; bases outside gene matches: 5. Germline values: CDR1 SGHRS, CDR2 YFSETQ. CDR3 length: 14 amino acids. These data were likewise used in another study, on T cells expressing NK-cell markers. From that report: Of the CD8+ T cells in more than five donors, roughly 1.0-7.0% belonged to dominant NKG2C+ clonotypes.

This TCR was recovered from a woman between 18 and 29 years old in good health. The chain couples TRBV5-1 to TRBJ2-7; 10 bases match TRBD1. The sequencing sample was made of PBMCs. The DNA of the CDR3 is TGCGCCAGCAGCTCCGGGACAGGGGTCCACGAGCAGTACTTC. Translation gives CASSSGTGVHEQYF.